One and the same sample provided the 30 T cell receptor beta chains below, sequenced in a study of T cells after yellow fever vaccination. TCRdb reprocessed the 5' RACE reads with MiXCR, giving one entry per CDR3 protein. The data show some 240,000 distinct CDR3 sequences, 3.6% seen once. Sample: PBMCs, taken 15 days after the yellow fever booster vaccination. These receptor sequences come from a man aged 18 to 29 who received the YFV17D yellow fever vaccine.

This clonotype was seen repeatedly, ten times or more. V is TRBV20-1 and J is TRBJ2-2; D may be TRBD2 (6 bases). The CDR3 totals 15 residues. Looked up from germline, CDR1 is DFQATT and CDR2 is SNEGSKA (reference sequence). The V end lost 5 bases, the J end lost 0 bases, and 13 bases lay between the germline ends. The CDR3 DNA reads TGCAGTGCTGCCAAGGCGGGGACGAACACCGGGGAGCTGTTTTTT. This codes for CSAAKAGTNTGELFF.

This clonotype was picked up a small number of times. This rearrangement joins TRBV21-1 to TRBJ1-1. TRBV21-1 is recorded as a pseudogene. The CDR3 totals 13 residues. The CDR3 loop is CASNTRRGPEAFF. CDR3 bases: TGTGCCAGCAACACTCGTCGCGGCCCTGAAGCTTTCTTT.

Note on this clonotype: A much larger clone lies a single base off, so this may be a read error. The V gene is TRBV6-6, the J gene TRBJ2-7, with D perhaps TRBD2 (6 bases). The V gene's germline CDR1 is MNHNY and CDR2 SVGAGI (reference sequence). CDR3 length: 16 amino acids. In DNA form, the CDR3 reads TGTCCCAGCAGTTCCGACTTGGGACTTCTCTCCTACGAGCAGTACTTC. Encoded protein: CPSSSDLGLLSYEQYF.

Many counts were recorded for this clonotype. The CDR3 loop is CASSYTVAKNIQYF. The CDR3 DNA sequence: TGTGCCAGCAGTTACACAGTAGCCAAAAACATTCAGTACTTC. This rearrangement joins TRBV6-6 to TRBJ2-4; unclear D gene. Trimming took off 2 bases at V and 0 bases at J, with 5 bases between the two ends. This CDR3 has 14 residues. CDR1 and CDR2 from the germline V gene are MNHNY and SVGAGI (reference sequence).

This clonotype has a count of ten or more. The chain employs TRBV5-1 and TRBJ2-1, with 9 bases matching TRBD1. CDR3 length: 16 amino acids. Germline V CDR1 and CDR2: SGHRS, YFSETQ. J was trimmed by 4 bases and V by 4 bases; bases with no gene match: 9. This CDR3 is CASSPIGDRVYNEQFF. The CDR3 coding sequence is TGCGCCAGCAGCCCTATCGGGGACAGGGTTTACAATGAGCAGTTCTTC.

Regarding this clonotype: A much larger clone is a single base away; this may be a read error. V is TRBV10-3 and J is TRBJ2-3; D might be TRBD1 or TRBD2, each matching 6 bases. The CDR3 runs to 14 residues. The germline V gene has CDR1 ENHRY and CDR2 SYGVKD. The CDR3 reads CATSQGGPTDTLYF. The CDR3 DNA reads as TGTGCCACCAGTCAAGGGGGGCCCACAGATACGCTGTATTTT.

The V and J genes are TRBV12-5 and TRBJ1-5, with 9 nucleotides matching TRBD1. The CDR3 is made up of 15 amino acids. Trimming cost V 4 bases and J 6 bases; bases outside gene matches: 7. The germline gives CDR1 LGHNT, CDR2 FRNRAP. CDR3 region: CASGWGQGGTQPQHF. CDR3 nucleotides: TGTGCTAGTGGTTGGGGACAGGGCGGTACTCAGCCCCAGCATTTT.

The CDR3, as DNA: TGCGCCAGCAGCCAGGGATACGGGGCCTACAATGAGCAGTTCTTC. This translates into CASSQGYGAYNEQFF. The chain uses TRBV4-3 and TRBJ2-1; maybe TRBD2 (5 bases). Per germline, CDR1 LGHNA and CDR2 YSLEER. V shed 3 bases and J shed 2 bases, with 11 bases lying between them. The CDR3 is made up of 15 amino acids.

This clonotype was seen many times. DNA of the CDR3: TGTGCCAGCAGCGCACAGGGAAGCTCCTATAATTCACCCCTCCACTTT. It is translated as CASSAQGSSYNSPLHF. The V gene is TRBV7-2, the J gene TRBJ1-6, with a possible D match to TRBD1 (6 bases). The CDR3 runs 16 residues. Between the trimmed V and J ends, which lost 5 bases and 0 bases, there was a span of 11 bases. Germline V CDR1 and CDR2: SGHTA, FQGNSA.

This clonotype has at least ten counts. The CDR3 region has the DNA TGTGCCAGCAGCTTTGGCGGGGGGGCGGAAGAGCAGTACTTC. Encoded protein: CASSFGGGAEEQYF. The V gene is TRBV7-2, the J gene TRBJ2-7; TRBD2 agrees at 9 bases. The CDR3 has 14 amino acids. The junction had 7 bases not matched to a gene; V was cut back by 3 bases and J by 7 bases. The germline gives CDR1 SGHTA, CDR2 FQGNSA.

This clonotype occurred many times. The chain recombines TRBV5-1 with TRBJ1-1; D is possibly TRBD1 (5 bases). From germline, CDR1 is SGHRS and CDR2 YFSETQ. The CDR3 length is 14 residues. The V end was cut by 3 bases, the J end by 4 bases, with 13 bases between. The CDR3 protein is CASSSSGLATEAFF. CDR3 in DNA: TGCGCCAGCAGCTCCTCGGGGCTAGCCACTGAAGCTTTCTTT.

This clonotype was picked up many times. The chain uses TRBV7-6 and TRBJ1-2; D unresolved. CDR1 and CDR2 from the germline V gene are SGHVS and FNYEAQ. V dropped 5 bases and J dropped 7 bases, with 26 bases sitting between them. The CDR3 contains 17 residues. The DNA of the CDR3 is TGTGCCAGCAGCCCCCGAACGGCCCAAGTCCCCTATCGTGGCTACACCTTC. It yields the protein CASSPRTAQVPYRGYTF. Combining the CDR3 with reference TRBV7-6 and TRBJ1-2 gives the whole variable domain GAGVSQSPRYKVTKRGQDVALRCDPISGHVSLYWYRQALGQGPEFLTYFNYEAQQDKSGLPNDRFSAERPEGSISTLTIQRTEQRDSAMYRCASSPRTAQVPYRGYTFGSGTRLTVV.

The chain recombines TRBV4-2 with TRBJ1-6, with a possible D match to TRBD1 (6 bases). The length of the CDR3 is 17 residues. The V end was cut by 1 base, the J end by 7 bases, with 17 bases between. Germline V gene sequence: CDR1 LGHNA, CDR2 YNFKEQ. CDR3 in DNA: TGTGCCAGCAGCCAAGTCCTGGGGGGCGGAAGGAATTCACCCCTCCACTTT. Translated, it gives CASSQVLGGGRNSPLHF.

This clonotype was recorded at least ten times. V usage is TRBV5-1 and J usage is TRBJ2-3; TRBD1 aligns across 7 bases. There are 15 residues in the CDR3. J was trimmed by 2 bases and V by 3 bases; bases with no gene match: 6. Germline lookup yields CDR1 SGHRS and CDR2 YFSETQ. The CDR3 bases are TGCGCCAGCAGCTCCAGGGGGTGGGCCACAGATACGCAGTATTTT. This encodes CASSSRGWATDTQYF.

This clonotype appeared many times. The chain uses TRBV5-6 and TRBJ1-2; tentative D call: TRBD1 (5 bases). V was clipped by 4 bases and J by 5 bases, with 12 bases between them. The CDR3 runs to 13 residues. Germline values: CDR1 SGHDT, CDR2 YYEEEE. The CDR3 sequence: CASSPRTRYGYTF. CDR3 nucleotides: TGTGCCAGCAGCCCCCGGACACGGTATGGCTACACCTTC.

This clonotype was observed at least ten times. The chain has TRBV4-1 and TRBJ2-3, with D maybe TRBD1 (6 bases). CDR1 MGHRA and CDR2 YSYEKL come from the germline V gene. The CDR3 has 16 amino acids. Trimming removed 0 bases from V and 0 bases from J, with 10 bases in between. The CDR3 region is CASSQDPGQSTDTQYF. CDR3 DNA: TGCGCCAGCAGCCAAGATCCGGGACAAAGCACAGATACGCAGTATTTT.

This clonotype was observed many times. The V and J genes are TRBV10-3 and TRBJ2-3; 7 bases fit TRBD1. The CDR3 has 14 amino acids. Germline values: CDR1 ENHRY, CDR2 SYGVKD. Trimming removed 6 bases from V and 2 bases from J; junction bases left unmatched: 5. The CDR3 DNA reads TGTGCCATCAGGAAGGGACAGTCCACAGATACGCAGTATTTT. It translates to CAIRKGQSTDTQYF.

This clonotype was detected ten times or more. V is TRBV7-3 and J is TRBJ2-3; TRBD2 matches 9 bases. The V and J ends lost 1 base and 9 bases, in that order; junction bases with no gene match: 8. The CDR3 extends over 15 amino acids. Germline CDR1 is SGHTA and CDR2 is FQGTGA. CDR3 residues: CASSLSGGARYTQYF. The CDR3 DNA follows: TGTGCCAGCAGCTTAAGCGGGGGGGCGAGGTACACGCAGTATTTT.

This clonotype was seen many times. The CDR3 sequence: CASEDRGYGYTF. CDR3 nucleotide sequence: TGTGCCAGCGAGGACAGGGGCTATGGCTACACCTTC. The V and J genes are TRBV6-2 or TRBV6-3 and TRBJ1-2, with 9 bases matching TRBD1. Germline CDR1 and CDR2: MNHEY and SVGEGT. Trimming at V came to 8 bases and at J to 4 bases, leaving 2 bases not matched to a gene. This CDR3 is built from 12 residues.

This clonotype was seen only a few times. This chain connects TRBV6-4 to TRBJ1-6; D is ambiguous. The CDR3 contains 14 residues. The germline gives CDR1 MRHNA, CDR2 SNTAGT. Trimming left V 1 base short and J 3 bases short, with 4 bases between. The chain's CDR3 is CASSDFLYNSPLHF. The CDR3 coding sequence is TGTGCCAGCAGTGACTTCCTCTATAATTCACCCCTCCACTTT.

This clonotype was seen ten or more times. The chain employs TRBV4-3 and TRBJ2-7, with TRBD2 matching over 8 bases. The germline gives CDR1 LGHNA, CDR2 YSLEER. The CDR3 is 14 residues long. The J segment lost 7 bases and the V segment lost 4 bases, leaving 9 bases of the junction unmatched. This chain's CDR3 is CASSRTYVAGEQYF. CDR3 bases: TGCGCCAGCAGCCGCACCTACGTAGCGGGGGAGCAGTACTTC.

This clonotype was detected ten times or more. The genes are TRBV28 and TRBJ1-2, with 7 positions matching TRBD1. Germline assignment: CDR1 MDHEN and CDR2 SYDVKM. The V gene end was trimmed by 8 bases and the J gene end by 2 bases; junction bases not matched to a gene: 11. The CDR3 sequence is 15 residues long. In DNA, the CDR3 is TGTGCCAGCCGGGTTAGGGGCAGGGGGAACTATGGCTACACCTTC. This encodes CASRVRGRGNYGYTF.

Many counts were recorded for this clonotype. This chain connects TRBV2 to TRBJ2-6; no definite D call. The V gene lost 3 bases and the J gene lost 0 bases, with 3 bases spanning the gap. Germline CDR1 reads SNHLY; CDR2 reads FYNNEI. The CDR3 has 14 residues. The CDR3 nucleotides are TGTGCCAGCAGTGAGGTCTCTGGGGCCAACGTCCTGACTTTC. It is translated as CASSEVSGANVLTF.

In its sample, this clonotype was seen many times. This chain links TRBV20-1 with TRBJ2-7; 7 bases line up with TRBD1. From germline, CDR1 is DFQATT and CDR2 SNEGSKA (reference sequence). V was pared by 2 bases and J by 1 base, with 5 bases of the junction left unmatched. The CDR3 sequence is 14 residues long. CDR3 loop: CSARRGQASYEQYF. CDR3 sequence (DNA): TGCAGTGCTAGAAGGGGGCAGGCGTCCTACGAGCAGTACTTC.

This clonotype has at least ten counts. The V call is TRBV4-2, the J call TRBJ2-5; 8 bases map to TRBD2. CDR3 size: 17 residues. The V segment lost 3 bases and the J segment 4 bases; nucleotides outside the gene matches: 13. Germline V CDR1 and CDR2: LGHNA, YNFKEQ. The CDR3, as DNA: TGTGCCAGCAGCCAGTCTCTGTCTAGCGGGTGGGGAGAGACCCAGTACTTC. This encodes CASSQSLSSGWGETQYF.

Ten or more counts support this clonotype. The chain couples TRBV7-2 to TRBJ2-2, with 8 bases matching TRBD1. This CDR3 region has 16 residues. J was trimmed by 5 bases and V by 3 bases; bases with no gene match: 8. Germline CDR1 is SGHTA and CDR2 is FQGNSA. The CDR3 sequence: CASSFPGQGKTGELFF. In nucleotides, the CDR3 is TGTGCCAGCAGCTTTCCAGGACAGGGAAAAACCGGGGAGCTGTTTTTT.

Many counts were recorded for this clonotype. The J gene is TRBJ2-7, the V gene TRBV9, with D tentatively TRBD2 (5 bases). The length of the CDR3 is 16 residues. V lost 2 bases, J lost 3 bases, and 18 bases lay in between. CDR1 and CDR2 from the germline V gene are SGDLS and YYNGEE. The CDR3 sequence: CASSVRETVTFYEQYF. CDR3 bases: TGTGCCAGCAGCGTTAGGGAGACCGTGACCTTCTACGAGCAGTACTTC.

This clonotype has ten or more counts. The gene calls are TRBV7-2 and TRBJ1-5; 12 bases map to TRBD1. The germline V gene has CDR1 SGHTA and CDR2 FQGNSA. The CDR3 totals 20 residues. V dropped 4 bases and J dropped 5; count of bases not matched to a gene: 18. The CDR3, as DNA: TGTGCCAGCAGCTCAGATGGGACAGGGGGCTTTCCCCCCCAAGATCAGCCCCAGCATTTT. Residues: CASSSDGTGGFPPQDQPQHF.

This clonotype was observed many times. The rearrangement links TRBV6-5 to TRBJ2-1; D unresolved. The CDR3 totals 14 residues. Germline-derived CDR1 and CDR2 are MNHEY and SVGAGI. V was clipped by 0 bases and J by 8 bases, with 11 bases between them. CDR3 nucleotide sequence: TGTGCCAGCAGTTACTCCGTCGCCAGCCATGAGCAGTTCTTC. Residues: CASSYSVASHEQFF.

This clonotype appeared many times. The J gene is TRBJ2-5, the V gene TRBV2; D is perhaps TRBD1 (6 bases). Trimming shortened V by 6 bases and J by 1 base, and 12 bases separated the two germline ends. Germline values: CDR1 SNHLY, CDR2 FYNNEI. CDR3 length: 14 amino acids. CDR3 amino acids: CASREDSLQETQYF. The CDR3 coding sequence is TGTGCCAGCAGGGAGGACAGCCTCCAAGAGACCCAGTACTTC.